These 24 T cell receptor beta chains share one sample of origin, sequenced in a study of blood T cells in healthy people across ages. With a J-beta primer mix and a sample-barcoded 5' primer, a second PCR ran roughly 6 to 11 cycles. TCRdb redid the calling of the 5' RACE reads with MiXCR, one entry per CDR3 protein. The repertoire includes 550,000 to 750,000 distinct CDR3 sequences, roughly 21% of them detected once, and more than 3% sits in the top ten. Material for sequencing was blood. These receptors were taken from an older man in good health.

This clonotype was counted many times. The chain uses TRBV7-9 and TRBJ2-5; 7 bases line up with TRBD1. V was pared by 0 bases and J by 5 bases, with 3 bases of the junction left unmatched. CDR3 length: 14 amino acids. Germline assignment: CDR1 SEHNR and CDR2 FQNEAQ (reference sequence). DNA of the CDR3: TGTGCCAGCAGCTTAGCAGGGGGCATGGAGACCCAGTACTTC. Translation gives CASSLAGGMETQYF.

This chain links TRBV6-2 or TRBV6-3 with TRBJ2-5; TRBD1 might be the D (5 bases). Germline CDR1 MNHEY, CDR2 SVGEGT. The CDR3 is made up of 14 amino acids. Deletions cut 6 bases from V and 3 bases from J, with 14 bases between. The CDR3 region is CASRSWGSEETQYF. Here the CDR3 DNA reads TGTGCCAGCAGGAGTTGGGGCTCGGAAGAGACCCAGTACTTC.

This clonotype was seen only a few times. The chain joins TRBV3-1 to TRBJ2-5; 7 nucleotides line up with TRBD1. The CDR3 has 14 amino acids. CDR1 is LGHDT and CDR2 is YNNKEL in the germline V gene (reference sequence). After removal of 0 bases from V and 5 bases from J, the junction contained 3 bases not matched to a gene. The CDR3 coding sequence is TGTGCCAGCAGCCAAGATAAGGGGGCGGAGACCCAGTACTTC. It translates to CASSQDKGAETQYF.

This clonotype has just a few counts. V usage is TRBV6-5 and J usage is TRBJ2-4, with D unresolved. Germline CDR1 is MNHEY and CDR2 is SVGAGI. Trimming took 5 bases from V and 9 from J, leaving 17 bases between them. The CDR3 sequence is 14 residues long. As DNA, the CDR3 is TGTGCCAGCAGTGACACGTTAGGTGGAAGCATTCAGTACTTC. Residues: CASSDTLGGSIQYF.

The sample holds one count of this clonotype. The rearrangement uses TRBV12-3 or TRBV12-4 and TRBJ2-4; 9 positions match TRBD1. CDR3 length: 15 amino acids. The ends lost 5 bases at V and 8 bases at J; junction bases unmatched: 10. The DNA for the CDR3 is TGTGCCAGCAGTGCGCTACAGGGGGCTCGAGACATTCAGTACTTC. Its translation is CASSALQGARDIQYF.

Only a few counts were recorded for this clonotype. The rearrangement joins TRBV21-1 to TRBJ1-4; the table's D call of TRBD1 was not tested on the DNA. TRBV21-1 is a pseudogene segment. The CDR3 sequence is 15 residues long. In DNA, the CDR3 is TGTGCCAGCAGCACAATGGGGGAAGGGAATGAAAAACTGTTTTTT. Protein product: CASSTMGEGNEKLFF.

This clonotype has a handful of counts. The chain uses TRBV20-1 and TRBJ2-4, with TRBD2 matching 8 bases. Germline CDR1 is DFQATT and CDR2 is SNEGSKA (reference sequence). V was pared by 0 bases and J by 3 bases, with 10 bases of the junction left unmatched. The CDR3 sequence is 17 residues long. The CDR3 protein is CSARDRRAGDLKNIQYF. The CDR3 DNA reads TGCAGTGCTAGAGATCGGCGAGCGGGAGACCTCAAAAACATTCAGTACTTC.

The genes are TRBV20-1 and TRBJ2-1; D perhaps matches TRBD2 (5 bases). The better agreement between TRBJ2-5 and the DNA end casts doubt on the J call. Germline V gene sequence: CDR1 DFQATT, CDR2 SNEGSKA (reference sequence). CDR3 length equals 14 residues. CDR3 sequence: CSAEVPGLGETQYF. CDR3 sequence (DNA): TGCAGTGCTGAAGTCCCAGGACTGGGGGAGACCCAGTACTTC.

The chain links TRBV19 to TRBJ2-3; TRBD2 aligns across 8 bases. The CDR3 runs to 14 residues. Per the germline V gene, CDR1 is LNHDA and CDR2 is SQIVND (reference sequence). With 4 bases clipped from V and 4 bases from J, the junction kept 4 bases outside the gene matches. This CDR3 is CASSTSGSPDTQYF. The CDR3 bases are TGTGCCAGTAGTACCAGCGGGAGCCCAGATACGCAGTATTTT.

Only a few counts were recorded for this clonotype. The CDR3 sequence is CASSLAPDRTYEQYF. For the CDR3, the DNA is TGTGCCAGCAGCTTAGCGCCCGACAGGACTTACGAGCAGTACTTC. This chain connects TRBV7-2 to TRBJ2-7; possible D gene TRBD1, 6 bases. In germline, CDR1 is SGHTA, CDR2 FQGNSA. The CDR3 loop spans 15 amino acids. Trimming pared 0 bases from V and 4 bases from J, leaving 13 bases between.

The genes are TRBV6-5 and TRBJ1-6; D remains unclear. The CDR3 is 13 amino acids. Germline V CDR1 and CDR2: MNHEY, SVGAGI. V was trimmed by 10 bases and J by 10 bases, leaving 17 bases between them. The CDR3 protein is CATFQDSGSPLHF. The CDR3 nucleotides are TGTGCCACATTCCAGGACTCCGGATCACCCCTCCACTTT.

This chain joins TRBV12-5 and TRBJ2-1; a weak D match, TRBD2 (6 bases). The germline CDR1 and CDR2 sequences are LGHNT and FRNRAP. The CDR3 length is 20 residues. V shed 0 bases and J shed 4 bases, with 25 bases lying between them. This CDR3 reads CASGLVSGQGQGFFYNEQFF. In DNA form, the CDR3 reads TGTGCTAGTGGTTTGGTAAGCGGGCAGGGCCAAGGGTTTTTTTACAATGAGCAGTTCTTC. The whole variable domain, remainder taken from reference TRBV12-5 and TRBJ2-1, is DARVTQTPRHKVTEMGQEVTMRCQPILGHNTVFWYRQTMMQGLELLAYFRNRAPLDDSGMPKDRFSAEMPDATLATLKIQPSEPRDSAVYFCASGLVSGQGQGFFYNEQFFGPGTRLTVL.

This rearrangement joins TRBV20-1 to TRBJ2-1; 7 positions agree with TRBD2. This CDR3 is 14 amino acids long. Trimming removed 3 bases from V and 0 bases from J; junction bases left unmatched: 2. CDR1 is DFQATT and CDR2 is SNEGSKA in the germline V gene (reference sequence). This CDR3 reads CSASRGGSYNEQFF. In DNA form, the CDR3 reads TGCAGTGCTAGTCGCGGGGGCTCCTACAATGAGCAGTTCTTC.

A few counts support this clonotype. The rearrangement links TRBV6-5 to TRBJ2-2; the D gene is possibly TRBD1 (8 bases). Germline V gene lookup returns CDR1 MNHEY and CDR2 SVGAGI. V gave up 2 bases and J gave up 4 bases, with 17 bases separating them. The CDR3 is 17 amino acids. DNA of the CDR3: TGTGCCAGCAGTTACCGAGGACAGGGCGGGGGCACCGGGGAGCTGTTTTTT. This gives the protein CASSYRGQGGGTGELFF.

This clonotype occurred a few times. V gene TRBV20-1 combines with J gene TRBJ1-1; TRBD1 is a possible D gene (6 bases). Germline-derived CDR1 and CDR2 are DFQATT and SNEGSKA (reference sequence). The V gene lost 4 bases and the J gene lost 4 bases, with 13 bases spanning the gap. There are 13 residues in the CDR3. CDR3: CSAIRGVGTEAFF. In DNA, the CDR3 is TGCAGTGCTATTAGGGGGGTGGGCACTGAAGCTTTCTTT.

The J gene is TRBJ2-2, the V gene TRBV19, with a possible D match to TRBD1 (5 bases). V was clipped by 0 bases and J by 2 bases, with 16 bases between them. This CDR3 contains 18 residues. Germline CDR1 LNHDA, CDR2 SQIVND (reference sequence). The CDR3 nucleotides are TGTGCCAGTAGTATAGATCGCAGACGTCAGGGAAACACCGGGGAGCTGTTTTTT. It encodes CASSIDRRRQGNTGELFF.

The chain joins TRBV18 to TRBJ2-7; D may be TRBD2 (5 bases). Per the germline V gene, CDR1 is KGHSH and CDR2 is LQKENI. V lost 3 bases, J lost 0 bases, and 15 bases lay in between. The CDR3 runs to 16 residues. CDR3: CASSPSMRARSYEQYF. The CDR3 nucleotides read TGTGCCAGCTCACCCTCTATGCGGGCTCGCTCCTACGAGCAGTACTTC.

V and J are TRBV28 and TRBJ2-3; either TRBD1 or TRBD2 may supply D (5 bases each). Germline CDR1 reads MDHEN; CDR2 reads SYDVKM. V was shortened by 2 bases and J by 1 base, with 10 bases between the two germline ends. The CDR3 length is 15 residues. The CDR3 DNA sequence: TGTGCCAGCAGTTTAGGGACGGACCGCACAGATACGCAGTATTTT. Amino acid sequence: CASSLGTDRTDTQYF.

The rearrangement links TRBV11-2 to TRBJ1-2; D call uncertain. Looked up from germline, CDR1 is SGHAT and CDR2 is FQNNGV. CDR3 length equals 14 residues. V gave up 5 bases and J gave up 4 bases, with 14 bases separating them. This CDR3 is CASSPQIEFYGYTF. The CDR3, as DNA: TGTGCCAGCAGCCCCCAGATCGAATTCTATGGCTACACCTTC.

In its sample, this clonotype was seen a few times. The rearrangement uses TRBV4-1 and TRBJ1-4; D unresolved. Trimming removed 1 base from V and 3 bases from J, with 18 bases in between. Germline V lookup: CDR1 MGHRA, CDR2 YSYEKL. This CDR3 contains 18 residues. Here the CDR3 reads CASSQGGLDPTANEKLFF. In DNA form, the CDR3 reads TGCGCCAGCAGCCAAGGAGGGCTGGACCCGACCGCTAATGAAAAACTGTTTTTT.

This clonotype came up a few times. V gene TRBV5-5 combines with J gene TRBJ2-7; 8 nucleotides align to TRBD1. The CDR3 consists of 14 residues. CDR1 and CDR2 (germline): SGHKS, YYEKEE (reference sequence). J gave up 8 bases and V 0 bases, and 7 bases lay outside the gene matches. CDR3 region: CASSLAIGTGQQYF. CDR3 nucleotides: TGTGCCAGCAGCTTGGCCATCGGGACAGGACAGCAGTACTTC.

This clonotype appeared a few times. This rearrangement joins TRBV20-1 to TRBJ2-7; a possible D gene is TRBD1 (6 bases). The germline CDR1 and CDR2 sequences are DFQATT and SNEGSKA (reference sequence). The V end was cut by 7 bases, the J end by 5 bases, with 12 bases between. The length of the CDR3 is 11 residues. The CDR3 spells CSVQGGDEQYF. CDR3 nucleotides: TGCAGTGTTCAAGGGGGAGACGAGCAGTACTTC.

This clonotype was detected a few times. CDR3 sequence reads: CATSLRDTQYF. In DNA, the CDR3 is TGTGCCACCAGTTTGAGAGATACGCAGTATTTT. J is TRBJ2-3 and V is TRBV24-1, with unresolved D. This CDR3 spans 11 amino acids. CDR1 is KGHDR and CDR2 is SFDVKD in the germline V gene. V was cut by 6 bases and J by 5 bases, with 5 bases left in between.

Of note for this clonotype: It is likely a read error, because the conserved phenylalanine at the end of the CDR3 is missing. The chain employs TRBV20-1 and TRBJ2-1; the D is unclear. CDR1 DFQATT and CDR2 SNEGSKA come from the germline V gene (reference sequence). V shed 5 bases and J shed 5 bases, with 22 bases lying between them. The CDR3 is made up of 16 amino acids. CDR3 sequence: CSAGGIVFDSDNEQFL. The CDR3 nucleotides are TGCAGTGCTGGTGGGATAGTCTTCGATTCCGACAATGAGCAGTTCCTC.